The 22 T cell receptor beta chains below were found in one sample sequenced in a study of STAT5B mutations in CD4+ large granular lymphocyte leukemia. The method was immunoSEQ multiplex PCR; TCRdb's version includes in-frame clones alone and lacks a portion of them. This repertoire shows 25,000 to 40,000 clones, 80% to 90% found once; its top ten account for about 4.6%. The sequenced sample was CD4+ T cells from blood buffy coats. Every receptor here comes from a human donor in good health.

The chain has TRBV6-5 and TRBJ1-1; D is uncertain. The length of the CDR3 is 14 residues. Germline values: CDR1 MNHEY, CDR2 SVGAGI. Trimming shortened V by 4 bases and J by 5 bases, and 14 bases separated the two germline ends. The CDR3 nucleotides are TGTGCCAGCAGTTTGACCCGAGGAGGTACTGAAGCTTTCTTT. This codes for CASSLTRGGTEAFF.

V gene TRBV4-3 combines with J gene TRBJ2-7; TRBD1 agrees at 7 bases. The V gene end was trimmed by 0 bases and the J gene end by 3 bases; junction bases not matched to a gene: 5. CDR1 and CDR2 (germline): LGHNA, YSLEER. The CDR3 length is 15 residues. The CDR3 nucleotides read TGCGCCAGCAGCCAAGAGGGGGACAGTCGCTACGAGCAGTACTTC. Its translation is CASSQEGDSRYEQYF.

The chain joins TRBV5-4 to TRBJ2-3, with D possibly being TRBD1 or TRBD2 (5 bases each). V was trimmed by 1 base and J by 2 bases, leaving 8 bases between them. This CDR3 has 14 residues. CDR1 and CDR2 (germline): SGHNT, YYREEE (reference sequence). The DNA of the CDR3 is TGTGCCAGCAGCTTGAGAGGGGCCACAGATACGCAGTATTTT. Its translation is CASSLRGATDTQYF.

The CDR3 region has the DNA TGTGCCAGCAGCCCGAGTTTTGGCACTGAAGCTTTCTTT. As protein: CASSPSFGTEAFF. This rearrangement joins TRBV7-8 to TRBJ1-1; D unresolved. Per germline, CDR1 SGHVS and CDR2 FQNEAQ. V lost 5 bases, J lost 4 bases, and 11 bases lay in between. The CDR3 spans 13 residues.

There are a few counts of this clone. The chain is built from TRBV6-1 and TRBJ1-5; D ambiguous. Germline CDR1 is MNHNS and CDR2 is SASEGT. Trimming took off 2 bases at V and 11 bases at J, with 10 bases between the two ends. This CDR3 is built from 12 residues. CDR3 residues: CASSEFATAQHF. The DNA for the CDR3 is TGTGCCAGCAGTGAATTTGCCACGGCCCAGCATTTT.

The table lists this clone with a few counts. This chain joins TRBV6-1 and TRBJ1-1; 7 positions match TRBD1. This CDR3 comprises 14 residues. Germline-derived CDR1 and CDR2 are MNHNS and SASEGT. J gave up 3 bases and V 4 bases, and 5 bases lay outside the gene matches. The CDR3 reads CASSVTGIDTEAFF. In DNA, the CDR3 is TGTGCCAGCAGTGTGACAGGGATAGACACTGAAGCTTTCTTT.

CDR3 sequence reads: CASSLSTGSGEKLFF. CDR3 nucleotide sequence: TGTGCCAGCAGCTTGAGCACAGGGTCTGGTGAAAAACTGTTTTTT. J is TRBJ1-4 and V is TRBV5-6, with TRBD1 as a possible D gene (6 bases). The CDR3 has 15 residues. CDR1 SGHDT and CDR2 YYEEEE come from the germline V gene. The V end lost 1 base, the J end lost 7 bases, and 14 bases lay between the germline ends.

This clone has a handful of counts. The chain links TRBV4-3 to TRBJ1-3; TRBD1 might be the D (5 bases). The length of the CDR3 is 13 residues. Germline V CDR1 and CDR2: LGHNA, YSLEER. Trimming left V 4 bases short and J 4 bases short, with 8 bases between. The CDR3, as DNA: TGCGCCAGCAGCCCAGGGCTCGGAAACACCATATATTTT. As protein: CASSPGLGNTIYF.

The chain carries TRBV14 and TRBJ1-3; D call uncertain. The CDR3 has 15 residues. Trimming pared 3 bases from V and 4 bases from J, leaving 13 bases between. The V gene's germline CDR1 is SGHDN and CDR2 FVKESK. CDR3 nucleotide sequence: TGTGCCAGCAGCCAGACACGCCTGAGGGGAAACACCATATATTTT. As protein: CASSQTRLRGNTIYF.

The chain combines TRBV6-4 with TRBJ2-1, with a weak D call TRBD2 (6 bases). The CDR3 extends over 15 amino acids. Trimming removed 2 bases from V and 4 bases from J, with 12 bases in between. Germline CDR1 and CDR2: MRHNA and SNTAGT. CDR3 in DNA: TGTGCCAGCAGTGACGAGGTAGGAGGGTACAATGAGCAGTTCTTC. Its translation: CASSDEVGGYNEQFF.

This chain connects TRBV28 to TRBJ2-2; a weak D match, TRBD2 (6 bases). This CDR3 has 15 amino acids. The V and J ends lost 2 bases and 0 bases respectively, with 7 bases between them. Germline CDR1 reads MDHEN; CDR2 reads SYDVKM. The CDR3 protein is CASSLAGTNTGELFF. CDR3 sequence (DNA): TGTGCCAGCAGTTTAGCGGGAACGAACACCGGGGAGCTGTTTTTT.

This sequence joins TRBV2 and TRBJ2-2, with 9 bases aligning to TRBD2. This CDR3 is 15 amino acids long. J was trimmed by 1 base and V by 8 bases; bases with no gene match: 5. Germline lookup yields CDR1 SNHLY and CDR2 FYNNEI. DNA for the CDR3: TGTGCCAGCGTAAGACTAGCGGAGAACACCGGGGAGCTGTTTTTT. It specifies CASVRLAENTGELFF.

The gene calls are TRBV2 and TRBJ2-5; D gene uncertain. The CDR3 sequence is 11 residues long. The V end was cut by 7 bases, the J end by 5 bases, with 8 bases between. Per germline, CDR1 SNHLY and CDR2 FYNNEI. CDR3 protein: CASTRTETQYF. CDR3 nucleotide sequence: TGTGCCAGCACACGGACGGAGACCCAGTACTTC.

The CDR3 nucleotides are TGCAGCGTAGCCCCTGGGACAGGTTCCTACGAGCAGTACTTC. The encoded protein is CSVAPGTGSYEQYF. V and J are TRBV29-1 and TRBJ2-5; 8 positions match TRBD1. The J call may not be correct, given that the DNA end is closer to TRBJ2-7. Germline loops: CDR1 SQVTM, CDR2 ANQGSEA. This CDR3 has 14 residues.

V is TRBV10-1 and J is TRBJ2-3, with 10 bases matching TRBD1. Germline V CDR1 and CDR2: WNHNN, SYGVQD (reference sequence). The J segment lost 4 bases and the V segment lost 6 bases, leaving 4 bases of the junction unmatched. The CDR3 is made up of 14 amino acids. In nucleotides, the CDR3 is TGCGCCAGCAGCCGGGACAGGGGTTCAGATACGCAGTATTTT. As protein: CASSRDRGSDTQYF.

The J gene is TRBJ2-7, the V gene TRBV2; 10 nucleotides line up with TRBD2. Germline CDR1 SNHLY, CDR2 FYNNEI. The CDR3 loop spans 17 amino acids. After removal of 1 base from V and 4 bases from J, the junction contained 10 bases not matched to a gene. CDR3: CASSEGPSGRVKYEQYF. The CDR3, as DNA: TGTGCCAGCAGTGAAGGACCCAGCGGGAGGGTTAAATACGAGCAGTACTTC.

This chain joins TRBV7-9 and TRBJ1-5; 7 nucleotides agree with TRBD1. V lost 4 bases, J lost 8 bases, and 8 bases stayed unmatched. This CDR3 contains 14 residues. Germline V gene sequence: CDR1 SEHNR, CDR2 FQNEAQ (reference sequence). The CDR3 nucleotides read TGTGCCAGCAGCTCTGACAGGGAGATGAAGCCCCAGCATTTT. This sequence encodes CASSSDREMKPQHF.

The CDR3 loop is CASSRQVSNYGYTF. The DNA of the CDR3 is TGTGCCAGCAGTAGACAGGTTTCAAACTATGGCTACACCTTC. V gene TRBV5-4 combines with J gene TRBJ1-2; D perhaps matches TRBD1 (6 bases). CDR1 is SGHNT and CDR2 is YYREEE in the germline V gene (reference sequence). CDR3 length: 14 residues. Trimming left V 5 bases short and J 2 bases short, with 13 bases between.

This chain connects TRBV4-3 to TRBJ2-5; D possibly corresponds to TRBD2 (6 bases). Per germline, CDR1 LGHNA and CDR2 YSLEER. There are 15 residues in the CDR3. Deletions cut 4 bases from V and 1 base from J, with 13 bases between. The CDR3 DNA reads TGCGCCAGCAGCCCAAGGATGGGGGGCCAAGAGACCCAGTACTTC. Amino acid sequence: CASSPRMGGQETQYF.

This chain uses TRBV5-1 with TRBJ2-5; maybe TRBD1 (6 bases). Germline lookup yields CDR1 SGHRS and CDR2 YFSETQ. The ends were cut back, 5 bases at V and 14 bases at J, with 25 bases in the middle. CDR3 length equals 14 residues. The CDR3 nucleotides are TGCGCCAGCAGGAACAGTACAGGGTTCCCAAAGGTTTACTTC. It specifies CASRNSTGFPKVYF.

This chain uses TRBV2 with TRBJ2-7; 13 positions agree with TRBD2. The V segment lost 6 bases and the J segment 2 bases; nucleotides outside the gene matches: 7. Germline-derived CDR1 and CDR2 are SNHLY and FYNNEI. There are 16 residues in the CDR3. The CDR3 coding sequence is TGTGCCAGCAGCCGAGGGACTAGCGGGGTACCCTACGAGCAGTACTTC. Its translation is CASSRGTSGVPYEQYF.

This chain joins TRBV14 and TRBJ2-7, with D possibly matching TRBD2 (5 bases). The CDR3 consists of 16 residues. Germline V gene lookup returns CDR1 SGHDN and CDR2 FVKESK. Between the trimmed V and J ends, which lost 4 bases and 1 base, there was a span of 17 bases. In DNA, the CDR3 is TGTGCCAGCAGCCCCAGAGCGGTTCCAGGATCCTACGAGCAGTACTTC. The encoded protein is CASSPRAVPGSYEQYF.